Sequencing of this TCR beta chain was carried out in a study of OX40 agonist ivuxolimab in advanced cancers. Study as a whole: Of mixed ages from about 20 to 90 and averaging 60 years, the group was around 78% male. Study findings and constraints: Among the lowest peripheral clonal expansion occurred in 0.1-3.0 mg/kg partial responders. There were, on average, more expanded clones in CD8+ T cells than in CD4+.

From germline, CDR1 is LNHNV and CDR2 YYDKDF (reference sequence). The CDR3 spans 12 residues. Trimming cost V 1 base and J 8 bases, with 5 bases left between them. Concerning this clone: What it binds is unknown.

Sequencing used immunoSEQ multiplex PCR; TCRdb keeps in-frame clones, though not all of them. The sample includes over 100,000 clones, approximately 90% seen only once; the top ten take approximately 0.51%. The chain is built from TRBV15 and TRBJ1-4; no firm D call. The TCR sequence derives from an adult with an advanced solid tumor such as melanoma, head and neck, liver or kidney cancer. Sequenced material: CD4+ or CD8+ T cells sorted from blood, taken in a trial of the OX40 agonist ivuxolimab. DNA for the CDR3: TGTGCCACCAGCAGAGGTGCCGAAAAACTGTTTTTT. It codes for CATSRGAEKLFF. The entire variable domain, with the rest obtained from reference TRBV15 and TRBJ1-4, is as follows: DAMVIQNPRYQVTQFGKPVTLSCSQTLNHNVMYWYQQKSSQAPKLLFHYYDKDFNNEADTPDNFQSRRPNTSFCFLDIRSPGLGDTAMYLCATSRGAEKLFFGSGTQLSVL.